The 9 T cell receptor beta chains below were found in one sample sequenced in a study of cytomegalovirus exposure and HLA in healthy donors. Profiled with immunoSEQ multiplex PCR; TCRdb holds only in-frame clones, not every one. The table records more than 95,000 clones, around 94% of them present only once. Sequenced: PBMCs. The source of these receptors is a young woman in good health and CMV-seronegative.

As regards this clone: The junction and the germline gene differ at one end; a read error may be behind it. The rearrangement joins TRBV7-3 to TRBJ2-7, with 8 positions matching TRBD1. The CDR3 consists of 14 residues. Germline V gene sequence: CDR1 SGHTA, CDR2 FQGTGA. This chain's CDR3 is CASSLTGQGNEQYF. For the CDR3, the DNA is TGTGCCAGCAGCCTAACTGGACAGGGAAACGAGCAGTACTTC.

The V call is TRBV5-1, the J call TRBJ1-4; 9 bases match TRBD1. J gave up 3 bases and V 0 bases, and 6 bases lay outside the gene matches. This CDR3 region has 17 residues. Looked up from germline, CDR1 is SGHRS and CDR2 is YFSETQ. In DNA form, the CDR3 reads TGCGCCAGCAGCTTGGGAACAGGGGGCGCAGCTAATGAAAAACTGTTTTTT. Residues: CASSLGTGGAANEKLFF.

The CDR3 DNA reads as TGTGCCTGGAGTGTGACTAGCGGCCTCCAAGAGACCCAGTACTTC. It is translated as CAWSVTSGLQETQYF. This chain joins TRBV30 and TRBJ2-5, with TRBD2 identical over 9 bases. Germline lookup yields CDR1 GTSNPN and CDR2 SVGIG (reference sequence). The V gene end was trimmed by 0 bases and the J gene end by 1 base; junction bases not matched to a gene: 3. The CDR3 has 15 amino acids.

As to this clone: This same CDR3 is encoded by further DNA sequences in the sample. In DNA, the CDR3 is TGCGCCAGCAGCCACCCCTTGACAGGAGGCGTCAGCTACACCTTC. The encoded protein is CASSHPLTGGVSYTF. V is TRBV4-1 and J is TRBJ1-2; D is possibly TRBD1 (6 bases). V lost 3 bases, J lost 9 bases, and 20 bases lay in between. CDR1 and CDR2 (germline): MGHRA, YSYEKL. The CDR3 totals 15 residues.

This chain joins TRBV5-1 and TRBJ2-1; the D gene is possibly TRBD2 (5 bases). CDR1 is SGHRS, CDR2 YFSETQ, per germline. Trimming took off 0 bases at V and 8 bases at J, with 12 bases between the two ends. The CDR3 has 14 residues. CDR3 nucleotide sequence: TGCGCCAGCAGCTTGGTCGCGGGCATGGATGAGCAGTTCTTC. Protein sequence: CASSLVAGMDEQFF.

The V and J genes are TRBV10-1 and TRBJ2-3; 8 nucleotides align to TRBD1. With V trimmed by 6 bases and J by 1 base, 6 bases remained unmatched. Looked up from germline, CDR1 is WNHNN and CDR2 is SYGVQD (reference sequence). This CDR3 spans 15 amino acids. CDR3 DNA sequence: TGCGCCAGCAGCGACCAGGGGGCCGGCACAGATACGCAGTATTTT. This codes for CASSDQGAGTDTQYF.

CDR3 loop: CASSLKSLGARGFLAEAFF. The CDR3 nucleotides read TGTGCCAGCAGCTTAAAGTCTTTGGGGGCGAGGGGGTTTTTGGCTGAAGCTTTCTTT. The chain couples TRBV11-2 to TRBJ1-1; D might be TRBD1 (6 bases). This CDR3 region has 19 residues. V gave up 2 bases and J gave up 6 bases, with 28 bases separating them. The germline V gene encodes CDR1 SGHAT and CDR2 FQNNGV.

The rearrangement uses TRBV7-9 and TRBJ1-2; TRBD1 aligns across 8 bases. CDR3 length: 18 amino acids. The V gene's germline CDR1 is SEHNR and CDR2 FQNEAQ (reference sequence). V shed 2 bases, J shed 4 bases, and the junction held 15 bases outside the gene matches. For the CDR3, the DNA is TGTGCCAGCAGCTTACCCATTAGCATCCGGGACAGGTCCTATGGCTACACCTTC. This sequence encodes CASSLPISIRDRSYGYTF.

V usage is TRBV6-1 and J usage is TRBJ2-6; D unresolved. CDR3 length: 14 amino acids. Germline CDR1 is MNHNS and CDR2 is SASEGT. Trimming shortened V by 10 bases and J by 1 base, and 11 bases separated the two germline ends. The CDR3 DNA follows: TGTGCCACCCGCCCCGGGTCTGGGGCCAACGTCCTGACTTTC. This gives the protein CATRPGSGANVLTF.